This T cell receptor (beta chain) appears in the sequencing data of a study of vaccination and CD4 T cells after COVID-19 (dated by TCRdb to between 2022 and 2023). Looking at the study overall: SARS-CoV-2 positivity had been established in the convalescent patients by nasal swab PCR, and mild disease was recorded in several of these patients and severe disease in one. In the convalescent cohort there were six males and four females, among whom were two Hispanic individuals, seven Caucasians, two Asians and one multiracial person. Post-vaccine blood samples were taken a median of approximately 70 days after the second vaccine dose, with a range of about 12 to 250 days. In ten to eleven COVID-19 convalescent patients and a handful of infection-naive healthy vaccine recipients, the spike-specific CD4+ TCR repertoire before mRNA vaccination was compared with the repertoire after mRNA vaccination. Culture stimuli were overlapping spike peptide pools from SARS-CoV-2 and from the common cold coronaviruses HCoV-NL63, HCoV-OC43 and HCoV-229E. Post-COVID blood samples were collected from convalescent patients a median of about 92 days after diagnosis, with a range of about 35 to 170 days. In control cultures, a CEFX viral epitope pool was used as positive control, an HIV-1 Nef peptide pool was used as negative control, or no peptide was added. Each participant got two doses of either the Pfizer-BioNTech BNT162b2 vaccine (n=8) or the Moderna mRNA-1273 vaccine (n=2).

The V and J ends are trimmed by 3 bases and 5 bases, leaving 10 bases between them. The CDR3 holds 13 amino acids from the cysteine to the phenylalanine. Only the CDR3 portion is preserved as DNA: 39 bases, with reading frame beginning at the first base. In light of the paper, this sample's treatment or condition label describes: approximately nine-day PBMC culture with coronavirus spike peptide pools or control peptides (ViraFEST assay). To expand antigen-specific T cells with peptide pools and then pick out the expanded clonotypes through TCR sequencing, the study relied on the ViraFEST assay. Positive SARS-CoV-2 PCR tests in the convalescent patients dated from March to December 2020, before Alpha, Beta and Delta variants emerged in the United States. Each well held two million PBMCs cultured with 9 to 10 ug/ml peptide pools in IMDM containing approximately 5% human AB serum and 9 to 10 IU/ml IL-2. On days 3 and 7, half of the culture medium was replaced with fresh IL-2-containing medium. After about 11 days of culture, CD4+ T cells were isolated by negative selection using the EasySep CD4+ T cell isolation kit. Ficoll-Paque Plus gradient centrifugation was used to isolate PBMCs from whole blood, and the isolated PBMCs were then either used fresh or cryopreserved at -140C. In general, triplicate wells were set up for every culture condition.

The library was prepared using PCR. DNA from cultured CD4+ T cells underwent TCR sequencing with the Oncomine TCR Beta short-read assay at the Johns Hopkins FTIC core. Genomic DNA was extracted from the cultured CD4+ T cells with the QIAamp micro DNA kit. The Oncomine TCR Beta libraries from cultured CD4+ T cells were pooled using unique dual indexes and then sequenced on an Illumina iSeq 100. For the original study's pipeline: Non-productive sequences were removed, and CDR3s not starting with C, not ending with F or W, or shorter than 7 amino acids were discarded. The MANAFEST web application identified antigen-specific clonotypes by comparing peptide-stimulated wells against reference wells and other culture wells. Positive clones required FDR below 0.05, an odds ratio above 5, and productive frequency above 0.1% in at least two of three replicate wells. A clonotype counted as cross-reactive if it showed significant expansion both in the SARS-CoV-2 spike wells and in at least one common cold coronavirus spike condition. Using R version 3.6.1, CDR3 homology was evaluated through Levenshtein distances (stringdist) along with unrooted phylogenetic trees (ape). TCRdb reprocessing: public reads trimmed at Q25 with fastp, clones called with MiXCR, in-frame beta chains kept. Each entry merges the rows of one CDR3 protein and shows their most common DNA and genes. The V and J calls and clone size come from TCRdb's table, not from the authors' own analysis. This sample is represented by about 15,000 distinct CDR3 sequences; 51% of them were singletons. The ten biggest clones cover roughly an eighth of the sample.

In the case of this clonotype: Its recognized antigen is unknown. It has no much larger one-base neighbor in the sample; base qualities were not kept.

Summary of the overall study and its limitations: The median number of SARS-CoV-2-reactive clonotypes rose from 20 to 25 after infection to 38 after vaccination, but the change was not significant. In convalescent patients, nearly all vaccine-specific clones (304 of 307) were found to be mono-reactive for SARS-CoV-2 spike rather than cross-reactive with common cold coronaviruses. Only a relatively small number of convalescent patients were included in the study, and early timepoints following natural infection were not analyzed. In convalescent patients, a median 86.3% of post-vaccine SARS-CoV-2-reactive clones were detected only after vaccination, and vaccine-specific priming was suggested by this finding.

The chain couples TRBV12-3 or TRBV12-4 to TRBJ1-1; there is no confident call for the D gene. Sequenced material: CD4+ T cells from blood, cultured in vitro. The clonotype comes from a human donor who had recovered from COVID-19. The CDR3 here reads CASSLQTVTEAFF. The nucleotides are TGTGCCAGCAGTTTGCAGACGGTAACTGAAGCTTTCTTT.